This T cell receptor (beta chain) is drawn from a study of blood T cell repertoires in COVID-19. Study as a whole: Nucleic acid was either cDNA or gDNA, and it came from T cells, B-cell-depleted T cells, or PBMCs.

Deletions cut 5 bases from V and 7 bases from J, with 9 bases between. The germline gives CDR1 MNHEY, CDR2 SMNVEV (reference sequence). This CDR3 is 13 amino acids long. Using immunoSEQ multiplex PCR, the repertoire was profiled, and TCRdb retains in-frame clones only, with some absent. The table has 390,000 or so clones, roughly nine tenths seen once. Sequencing was done on a sample of peripheral blood. The rearrangement joins TRBV27 to TRBJ1-6; maybe TRBD1 (6 bases). The receptor was derived from a woman aged 25 to 39 with COVID-19, enrolled during active disease. This CDR3 is CASSPGQNSPLHF. The CDR3 nucleotides read TGTGCCAGCAGTCCCGGACAGAATTCACCCCTCCACTTT.